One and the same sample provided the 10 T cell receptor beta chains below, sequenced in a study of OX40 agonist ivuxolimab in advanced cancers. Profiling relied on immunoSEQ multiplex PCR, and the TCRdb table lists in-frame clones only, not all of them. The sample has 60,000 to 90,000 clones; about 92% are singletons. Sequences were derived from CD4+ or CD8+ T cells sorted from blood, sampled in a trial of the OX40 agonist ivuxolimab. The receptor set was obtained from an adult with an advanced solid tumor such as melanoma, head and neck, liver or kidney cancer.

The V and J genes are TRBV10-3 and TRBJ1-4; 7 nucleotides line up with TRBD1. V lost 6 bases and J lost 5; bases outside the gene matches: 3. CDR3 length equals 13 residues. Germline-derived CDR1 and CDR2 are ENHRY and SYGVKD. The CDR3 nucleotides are TGTGCCATCAGGGGGACAGAGAATGAAAAACTGTTTTTT. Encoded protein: CAIRGTENEKLFF.

CDR3 DNA: TGTGCCAGCAGCCTTATGGGGGGGAGAGGGGAGACCCAGTACTTC. Protein sequence: CASSLMGGRGETQYF. This chain connects TRBV11-2 to TRBJ2-5; 7 bases fit TRBD2. After removal of 5 bases from V and 5 bases from J, the junction contained 11 bases not matched to a gene. CDR1 is SGHAT and CDR2 is FQNNGV in the germline V gene. This CDR3 comprises 15 residues. Full variable domain (missing parts from reference TRBV11-2 and TRBJ2-5): EAGVAQSPRYKIIEKRQSVAFWCNPISGHATLYWYQQILGQGPKLLIQFQNNGVVDDSQLPKDRFSAERLKGVDSTLKIQPAKLEDSAVYLCASSLMGGRGETQYFGPGTRLLVL.

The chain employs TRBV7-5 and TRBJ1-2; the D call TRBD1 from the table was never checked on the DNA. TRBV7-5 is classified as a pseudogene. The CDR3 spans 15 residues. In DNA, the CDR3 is TGTGTCAGAAGCCCCAGACAGGGGCCCTCCTATGGCTACACCTTC. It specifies CVRSPRQGPSYGYTF.

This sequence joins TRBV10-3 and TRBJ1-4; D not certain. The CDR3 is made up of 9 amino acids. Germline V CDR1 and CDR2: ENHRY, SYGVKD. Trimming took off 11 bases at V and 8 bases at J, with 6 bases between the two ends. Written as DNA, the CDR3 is TGTGCCGTATCAGAAAAACTGTTTTTT. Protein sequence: CAVSEKLFF.

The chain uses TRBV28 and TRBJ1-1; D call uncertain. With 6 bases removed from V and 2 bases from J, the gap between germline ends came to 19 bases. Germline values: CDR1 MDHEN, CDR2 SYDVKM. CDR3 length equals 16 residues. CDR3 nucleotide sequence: TGTGCCAGCAGCCCAGACCCGGTGCTGGGAAACACTGAAGCTTTCTTT. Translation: CASSPDPVLGNTEAFF.

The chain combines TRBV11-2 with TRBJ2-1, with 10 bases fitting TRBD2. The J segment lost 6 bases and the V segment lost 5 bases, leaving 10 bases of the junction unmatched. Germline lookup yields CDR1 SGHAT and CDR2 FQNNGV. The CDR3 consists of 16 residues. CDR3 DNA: TGTGCCAGCAGCCTAGGAGGACTAGCGGCTTCCAATGAGCAGTTCTTC. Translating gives CASSLGGLAASNEQFF. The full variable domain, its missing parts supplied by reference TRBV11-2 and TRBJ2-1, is EAGVAQSPRYKIIEKRQSVAFWCNPISGHATLYWYQQILGQGPKLLIQFQNNGVVDDSQLPKDRFSAERLKGVDSTLKIQPAKLEDSAVYLCASSLGGLAASNEQFFGPGTRLTVL.

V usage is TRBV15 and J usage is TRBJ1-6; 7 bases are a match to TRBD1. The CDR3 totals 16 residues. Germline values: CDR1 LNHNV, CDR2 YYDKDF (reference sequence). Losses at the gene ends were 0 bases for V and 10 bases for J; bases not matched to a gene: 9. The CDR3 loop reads CATSRDLGQERSPLHF. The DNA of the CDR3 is TGTGCCACCAGCAGAGATCTCGGACAGGAACGATCACCCCTCCACTTT.

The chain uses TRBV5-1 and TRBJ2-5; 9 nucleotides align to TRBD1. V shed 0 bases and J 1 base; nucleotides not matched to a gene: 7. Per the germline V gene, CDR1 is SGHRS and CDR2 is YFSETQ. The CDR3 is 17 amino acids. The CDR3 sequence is CASSLGSQGALQETQYF. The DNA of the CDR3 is TGCGCCAGCAGCTTGGGGTCACAGGGGGCCCTCCAAGAGACCCAGTACTTC.

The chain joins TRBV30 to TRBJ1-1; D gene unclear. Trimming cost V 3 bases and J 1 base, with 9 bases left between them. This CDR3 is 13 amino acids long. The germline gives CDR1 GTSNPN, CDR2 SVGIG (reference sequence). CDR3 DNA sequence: TGTGCCTGGAGCCGCGGGCAGAACACTGAAGCTTTCTTT. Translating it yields CAWSRGQNTEAFF.

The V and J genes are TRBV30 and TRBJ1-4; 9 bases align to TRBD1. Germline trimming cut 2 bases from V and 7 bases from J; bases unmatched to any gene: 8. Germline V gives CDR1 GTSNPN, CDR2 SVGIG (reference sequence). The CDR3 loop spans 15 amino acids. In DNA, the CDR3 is TGTGCCTGGAGTAACCGGGGACAGGGTGGTGAAAAACTGTTTTTT. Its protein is CAWSNRGQGGEKLFF. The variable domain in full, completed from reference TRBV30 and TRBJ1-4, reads SQTIHQWPATLVQPVGSPLSLECTVEGTSNPNLYWYRQAAGRGLQLLFYSVGIGQISSEVPQNLSASRPQDRQFILSSKKLLLSDSGFYLCAWSNRGQGGEKLFFGSGTQLSVL.